The clone carrying this T cell receptor beta chain was seen only a few times. Its specificity is not known. Alongside a J-beta primer mix, a sample-barcoded 5' primer served in a second PCR lasting roughly 7 to 11 cycles. Every sample gave at least 3 million paired-end reads containing CDR3. From the 5' RACE reads, TCRdb called clonotypes with MiXCR, one entry per CDR3 protein. This table holds approximately 850,000 distinct CDR3 sequences, 58% found once. The record originates from a study of blood T cells in healthy people across ages. Broader study findings: Roughly linearly, TCR beta diversity per million T cells fell as age increased. A strong correlation between TCR beta diversity and naive T cell percentage was seen.

Germline V gene data show CDR1 as SGHVS and CDR2 as FNYEAQ. Trimming removed 7 bases at V and 5 bases at J, with 12 bases between. This CDR3 has 13 amino acids. Total RNA amounts of at least 5.5 micrograms were extracted per sample. The sample was blood. The rearrangement uses TRBV7-6 and TRBJ2-1; unclear D gene. The TCR comes from a man under 40 in good health. In nucleotides, the CDR3 is TGTGCCAGCACGGCCGGCCGTAACAATGAGCAGTTCTTC. Amino acid sequence: CASTAGRNNEQFF.